The 21 T cell receptor beta chains reported below all come from one sample, sequenced in a study of T cells in Graves' hyperthyroidism and ophthalmopathy (dated by TCRdb to about 2019). Libraries were built with multiplex PCR. The sequencer listed for this sample is Illumina HiSeq 2000. The TCR beta CDR3 regions were amplified from RNA transcripts. For the first round of RT-PCR on the TCR CDR3, the HTBI primer set was used together with the Qiagen OneStep RT-PCR kit. TCRdb reanalyzed the raw reads on its own, using fastp at Q25 for trimming and MiXCR for clone calling, and kept in-frame beta chains. Each entry is one CDR3 protein sequence, shown with its most common DNA and genes. The sample table records 500,000 to 750,000 distinct CDR3 sequences; around 14% of these occur just once. The ten largest clones add up to 6.5% to 8% of the sample. The source material was blood. The source of these receptors is a woman in her thirties with Graves' hyperthyroidism.

This clonotype has a count of ten or more. The rearrangement links TRBV30 to TRBJ2-7; D gene unclear. The V and J ends lost 2 bases and 3 bases respectively, with 8 bases between them. The CDR3 is made up of 12 amino acids. Germline V gene data show CDR1 as GTSNPN and CDR2 as SVGIG (reference sequence). CDR3 loop: CAWSKAGYEQYF. The CDR3 DNA reads as TGTGCCTGGAGTAAGGCCGGCTACGAGCAGTACTTC.

The rearrangement uses TRBV19 and TRBJ1-2; 8 bases agree with TRBD1. The CDR3 extends over 14 amino acids. The germline V gene has CDR1 LNHDA and CDR2 SQIVND (reference sequence). The V and J ends lost 5 bases and 6 bases, in that order; junction bases with no gene match: 8. CDR3 residues: CASSSGTGENGYTF. In nucleotides, the CDR3 is TGTGCCAGTAGTTCCGGGACAGGCGAGAATGGCTACACCTTC.

The table lists this clonotype with a few counts. This chain connects TRBV4-1 to TRBJ2-7; TRBD2 matches at 8 bases. The CDR3 is 15 residues long. J lost 1 base, V lost 1 base, and 3 bases had no gene match. The germline gives CDR1 MGHRA, CDR2 YSYEKL. The DNA for the CDR3 is TGCGCCAGCAGCCAAGGGGCTAGCGGGTCCTACGAGCAGTACTTC. It codes for CASSQGASGSYEQYF.

At least ten counts were recorded for this clonotype. The CDR3 spells CSAQVTGTEQFF. DNA for the CDR3: TGCAGTGCGCAAGTGACAGGGACTGAGCAGTTCTTC. The genes are TRBV20-1 and TRBJ2-1, with TRBD1 matching 7 bases. Germline CDR1 is DFQATT and CDR2 is SNEGSKA (reference sequence). CDR3 size: 12 residues. Trimming cost V 6 bases and J 9 bases; bases outside gene matches: 8.

At least ten counts were recorded for this clonotype. The chain carries TRBV2 and TRBJ1-2; D gene ambiguous. Trimming stripped 0 bases from V and 2 bases from J, with 7 bases between. The CDR3 has 14 amino acids. Looked up from germline, CDR1 is SNHLY and CDR2 is FYNNEI. The CDR3 sequence: CASSEAVYNYGYTF. CDR3 nucleotides: TGTGCCAGCAGTGAAGCCGTCTACAACTATGGCTACACCTTC.

This chain connects TRBV30 to TRBJ2-7; D is unresolved. Germline CDR1 is GTSNPN and CDR2 is SVGIG (reference sequence). CDR3 length: 15 amino acids. V was trimmed by 0 bases and J by 9 bases, leaving 21 bases between them. This CDR3 is CAWSVGGANFGRQYF. CDR3 bases: TGTGCCTGGAGTGTCGGCGGCGCTAACTTCGGGCGGCAGTACTTC. The whole variable domain, remainder taken from reference TRBV30 and TRBJ2-7, is SQTIHQWPATLVQPVGSPLSLECTVEGTSNPNLYWYRQAAGRGLQLLFYSVGIGQISSEVPQNLSASRPQDRQFILSSKKLLLSDSGFYLCAWSVGGANFGRQYFGPGTRLTVT.

V usage is TRBV19 and J usage is TRBJ1-1, with 7 nucleotides matching TRBD1. This CDR3 is built from 14 residues. Per germline, CDR1 LNHDA and CDR2 SQIVND (reference sequence). Unmatched junction bases numbered 6, after V lost 7 bases and J lost 1 base. CDR3 protein: CASNSRTGNTEAFF. The DNA of the CDR3 is TGTGCCAGTAATTCTCGGACAGGGAACACTGAAGCTTTCTTT.

This chain links TRBV29-1 with TRBJ2-3; no clear D gene. Germline CDR1 and CDR2: SQVTM and ANQGSEA. V was pared by 4 bases and J by 6 bases, with 14 bases between. CDR3 length equals 13 residues. The CDR3 loop reads CSVAFQIGDTQYF. DNA for the CDR3: TGCAGCGTTGCCTTTCAAATAGGCGATACGCAGTATTTT.

This clonotype was seen repeatedly, ten times or more. The J gene is TRBJ1-2, the V gene TRBV28; 8 bases line up with TRBD1. This CDR3 has 14 residues. The germline V gene has CDR1 MDHEN and CDR2 SYDVKM. The V gene end was trimmed by 4 bases and the J gene end by 7 bases; junction bases not matched to a gene: 8. The CDR3 bases are TGTGCCAGCAGTTACGGGACAGGTGGTGTTGGCTACACCTTC. Protein: CASSYGTGGVGYTF.

Concerning this clonotype itself: One base away lies a much larger clone, so this may be a sequencing read error. The chain uses TRBV28 and TRBJ1-2; D ambiguous. Between the trimmed V and J ends, which lost 7 bases and 6 bases, there was a span of 24 bases. There are 16 residues in the CDR3. CDR1 and CDR2 from the germline V gene are MDHEN and SYDVKM. The CDR3 protein is CASNHPEAPLMNGYTF. The CDR3 DNA is TGTGCCAGCAACCACCCTGAGGCACCGTTAATGAATGGCTACACCTTC.

The V call is TRBV18, the J call TRBJ2-3, with 8 bases that match TRBD2. V lost 2 bases to trimming and J lost 1 base; unmatched junction nucleotides: 8. This CDR3 has 17 residues. Germline values: CDR1 KGHSH, CDR2 LQKENI. The CDR3 region is CASSPNTGLARTDTQYF. As DNA, the CDR3 is TGTGCCAGCTCACCAAACACAGGACTAGCACGCACAGATACGCAGTATTTT.

The gene calls are TRBV12-3 or TRBV12-4 and TRBJ1-2; D might be TRBD1 (6 bases). V gave up 6 bases and J gave up 8 bases, with 25 bases separating them. The CDR3 loop spans 16 amino acids. CDR3 nucleotide sequence: TGTGCCAGCAGCCTTCATGGGGGCAAAATAGTCCTGGGCTACACCTTC. This encodes CASSLHGGKIVLGYTF.

This clonotype was detected a few times. This chain uses TRBV20-1 with TRBJ1-5, with D uncertain. This CDR3 has 12 residues. The germline V gene encodes CDR1 DFQATT and CDR2 SNEGSKA (reference sequence). V lost 3 bases to trimming and J lost 5 bases, with 8 bases between them. The CDR3 region is CSARVADQPQHF. CDR3 in DNA: TGCAGTGCTAGGGTCGCGGATCAGCCCCAGCATTTT.

This clonotype appeared a few times. The chain employs TRBV19 and TRBJ1-5; tentative D call: TRBD1 (6 bases). CDR3 size: 16 residues. The germline gives CDR1 LNHDA, CDR2 SQIVND (reference sequence). V lost 4 bases to trimming and J lost 2 bases, with 15 bases between them. In DNA form, the CDR3 reads TGTGCCAGTAGTAGTGGGGGGGGCTGGGGCAATCAGCCCCAGCATTTT. It is translated as CASSSGGGWGNQPQHF.

This clonotype was observed a few times. The chain links TRBV27 to TRBJ2-3; 7 bases map to TRBD2. Trimming took 8 bases from V and 11 from J; bases not matched to a gene: 13. The CDR3 extends over 13 amino acids. CDR1 MNHEY and CDR2 SMNVEV come from the germline V gene (reference sequence). For the CDR3, the DNA is TGTGCCAGCCGGGACTACCGAGTGGGGGGGCAGTATTTT. This encodes CASRDYRVGGQYF.

Note on this clonotype: One end of the junction is discordant with germline, which a read error may explain. The chain is built from TRBV19 and TRBJ2-1, with TRBD2 identical over 10 bases. This CDR3 has 15 amino acids. The germline V gene has CDR1 LNHDA and CDR2 SQIVND (reference sequence). As DNA, the CDR3 is TGTGCCAGTGGTATTGGTCTAGCGGGAGACTTTGAGCAGTTCTTC. Protein sequence: CASGIGLAGDFEQFF.

This clonotype showed up many times. The V call is TRBV20-1, the J call TRBJ1-1; the D is unclear. The V end lost 0 bases, the J end lost 0 bases, and 14 bases lay between the germline ends. In germline, CDR1 is DFQATT, CDR2 SNEGSKA (reference sequence). The CDR3 totals 16 residues. The CDR3 sequence: CSARDVVSNLNTEAFF. As DNA, the CDR3 is TGCAGTGCTAGAGACGTGGTCAGCAATTTGAACACTGAAGCTTTCTTT.

The rearrangement uses TRBV9 and TRBJ2-3; TRBD2 aligns across 13 bases. This CDR3 spans 16 amino acids. With 5 bases clipped from V and 5 bases from J, the junction kept 8 bases outside the gene matches. CDR1 and CDR2 (germline): SGDLS, YYNGEE. DNA for the CDR3: TGTGCCAGCAGTGAACCGGGACTAGCGGGACTAGATACGCAGTATTTT. The encoded protein is CASSEPGLAGLDTQYF.

This clonotype has at least ten counts. The rearrangement links TRBV5-5 to TRBJ1-5, with D possibly being TRBD1 (5 bases). The CDR3 covers 17 residues. Germline lookup yields CDR1 SGHKS and CDR2 YYEKEE (reference sequence). Between the trimmed V and J ends, which lost 0 bases and 3 bases, there was a span of 16 bases. The CDR3 nucleotides are TGTGCCAGCAGCTTGGGGGGCCGGCTGGGCCTCAATCAGCCCCAGCATTTT. This gives the protein CASSLGGRLGLNQPQHF.

In this sample, this clonotype turned up a few times. This chain connects TRBV25-1 to TRBJ2-1, with D hard to call. Per germline, CDR1 MGHDK and CDR2 SYGVNS. V lost 1 base and J 5 bases, leaving 6 bases between the germline ends. The CDR3 is made up of 13 amino acids. The chain's CDR3 is CASSELGDNEQFF. The CDR3 DNA sequence: TGTGCCAGCAGTGAATTGGGCGACAATGAGCAGTTCTTC.

The genes are TRBV4-3 and TRBJ1-5, with a weak D call TRBD1 (6 bases). CDR1 is LGHNA, CDR2 YSLEER, per germline. V was cut by 2 bases and J by 0 bases, with 14 bases left in between. The length of the CDR3 is 17 residues. CDR3 nucleotide sequence: TGCGCCAGCAGCCAATGGACCAGGGGAAATAGCAATCAGCCCCAGCATTTT. It is translated as CASSQWTRGNSNQPQHF.